A selection of T cell receptor beta chains follows, all from one sample in a study of a mutant IDH1 vaccine in newly diagnosed glioma. TCRdb's copy holds only in-frame clones and misses some; the assay was immunoSEQ multiplex PCR. The sample has roughly 86,000 clones; 80% are singletons. This material consisted of PBMCs, taken from a glioma patient treated with radiotherapy, temozolomide or both. Receptors were obtained from a man aged 35-49 years with glioma. Each CDR3 is given with its conserved first and last residue. Each record gives: CDR3 protein, CDR3 DNA, clone size, D gene, CDR3 length, V gene, J gene. The D gene is left open where the match is weak. A clone size is listed for some rows: how often the clone was seen (once, few, many), or a class if it is expanded.

CDR3 protein: CASSRTFLENTIYF
CDR3 DNA: TGTGCCAGCAGCCGGACATTTCTGGAAAACACCATATATTTT
clone size: .
D gene: .
CDR3 length: 14
V gene: TRBV9
J gene: TRBJ1-3

CDR3 protein: CSARSETQYF
CDR3 DNA: TGCAGTGCTAGGAGTGAGACCCAGTACTTC
clone size: .
D gene: .
CDR3 length: 10
V gene: TRBV20-1
J gene: TRBJ2-5

CDR3 protein: CASSQVKRGGYNEQFF
CDR3 DNA: TGCGCCAGCAGCCAAGTTAAGCGGGGGGGCTACAATGAGCAGTTCTTC
clone size: .
D gene: TRBD2
CDR3 length: 16
V gene: TRBV4-3
J gene: TRBJ2-1

CDR3 protein: CASSPRRGSGDQRYEQYF
CDR3 DNA: TGTGCCAGCAGCCCCCGAAGAGGGAGCGGGGATCAGCGGTACGAGCAGTACTTC
clone size: .
D gene: TRBD2
CDR3 length: 18
V gene: TRBV11-2
J gene: TRBJ2-7

CDR3 protein: CASSPPGEGGKLFF
CDR3 DNA: TGTGCCAGCAGCCCCCCGGGGGAGGGGGGAAAACTGTTTTTT
clone size: .
D gene: .
CDR3 length: 14
V gene: TRBV7-9
J gene: TRBJ1-4

CDR3 protein: CASSRYTDTQYF
CDR3 DNA: TGTGCCAGCTCCAGGTACACAGATACGCAGTATTTT
clone size: .
D gene: .
CDR3 length: 12
V gene: TRBV27
J gene: TRBJ2-3

CDR3 protein: CASSYWGVTGANVLTF
CDR3 DNA: TGTGCCAGCAGCTACTGGGGGGTAACTGGGGCCAACGTCCTGACTTTC
clone size: .
D gene: .
CDR3 length: 16
V gene: TRBV7-9
J gene: TRBJ2-6

CDR3 protein: CASSQDVGGTSYEQYF
CDR3 DNA: TGCGCCAGCAGCCAAGATGTTGGCGGTACATCCTACGAGCAGTACTTC
clone size: .
D gene: .
CDR3 length: 16
V gene: TRBV4-1
J gene: TRBJ2-7

CDR3 protein: CSAGRGYEQYF
CDR3 DNA: TGCAGTGCTGGCAGGGGCTACGAGCAGTACTTC
clone size: .
D gene: .
CDR3 length: 11
V gene: TRBV20-1
J gene: TRBJ2-7

CDR3 protein: CASSQFLSGTYGYTF
CDR3 DNA: TGCGCCAGCAGCCAATTTCTTAGCGGCACCTATGGCTACACCTTC
clone size: .
D gene: .
CDR3 length: 15
V gene: TRBV4-1
J gene: TRBJ1-2

CDR3 protein: CASSGDRVRGPQHF
CDR3 DNA: TGCGCCAGCAGCGGGGACAGGGTCAGAGGGCCCCAGCATTTT
clone size: few
D gene: TRBD1
CDR3 length: 14
V gene: TRBV10-2
J gene: TRBJ1-5

CDR3 protein: CASSFPLGTGSGELFF
CDR3 DNA: TGTGCCAGCAGCTTCCCCCTGGGCACTGGCAGCGGGGAGCTGTTTTTT
clone size: once
D gene: .
CDR3 length: 16
V gene: TRBV7-2
J gene: TRBJ2-2

CDR3 protein: CSARRSNEQYF
CDR3 DNA: TGCAGTGCTAGAAGAAGTAACGAGCAGTACTTC
clone size: .
D gene: .
CDR3 length: 11
V gene: TRBV20-1
J gene: TRBJ2-7

CDR3 protein: CASSPSGTTVNEQFF
CDR3 DNA: TGCGCCAGCAGCCCCTCCGGGACTACGGTGAATGAGCAGTTCTTC
clone size: .
D gene: TRBD2
CDR3 length: 15
V gene: TRBV4-1
J gene: TRBJ2-1

CDR3 protein: CASSSAGGEAFF
CDR3 DNA: TGTGCCAGCAGCTCAGCAGGGGGTGAAGCTTTCTTT
clone size: once
D gene: TRBD1
CDR3 length: 12
V gene: TRBV7-6
J gene: TRBJ1-1

CDR3 protein: CASSLAGQGAYEQYF
CDR3 DNA: TGTGCCAGCAGCTTGGCCGGACAGGGGGCTTACGAGCAGTACTTC
clone size: .
D gene: TRBD1
CDR3 length: 15
V gene: TRBV5-4
J gene: TRBJ2-7

CDR3 protein: CASSQATLAGAVNEKLFF
CDR3 DNA: TGTGCCAGCAGCCAAGCTACGTTGGCAGGGGCCGTTAATGAAAAACTGTTTTTT
clone size: .
D gene: .
CDR3 length: 18
V gene: TRBV4-2
J gene: TRBJ1-4

CDR3 protein: CASTSGTLGANVLTF
CDR3 DNA: TGTGCCAGCACCTCGGGGACGTTAGGGGCCAACGTCCTGACTTTC
clone size: few
D gene: .
CDR3 length: 15
V gene: TRBV9
J gene: TRBJ2-6

CDR3 protein: CASRLPGTGANVLTF
CDR3 DNA: TGTGCCAGCAGACTACCAGGGACAGGGGCCAACGTCCTGACTTTC
clone size: .
D gene: .
CDR3 length: 15
V gene: TRBV5-4
J gene: TRBJ2-6

CDR3 protein: CASNRDDTEAFF
CDR3 DNA: TGTGCCAGTAACCGGGACGACACTGAAGCTTTCTTT
clone size: .
D gene: .
CDR3 length: 12
V gene: TRBV7-9
J gene: TRBJ1-1

CDR3 protein: CASSGAGVFSYEQYF
CDR3 DNA: TGTGCCAGCAGTGGCGCAGGGGTCTTCTCCTACGAGCAGTACTTC
clone size: .
D gene: .
CDR3 length: 15
V gene: TRBV28
J gene: TRBJ2-7

CDR3 protein: CASSQDPTAFNEKLFF
CDR3 DNA: TGTGCCAGCAGCCAAGATCCGACAGCCTTTAATGAAAAACTGTTTTTT
clone size: .
D gene: .
CDR3 length: 16
V gene: TRBV14
J gene: TRBJ1-4

CDR3 protein: CAISETRETEAFF
CDR3 DNA: TGTGCCATCAGTGAGACCCGGGAGACTGAAGCTTTCTTT
clone size: once
D gene: .
CDR3 length: 13
V gene: TRBV10-3
J gene: TRBJ1-1

CDR3 protein: CASRPVRATDTQYF
CDR3 DNA: TGTGCCAGCAGGCCGGTTAGAGCGACAGATACGCAGTATTTT
clone size: .
D gene: .
CDR3 length: 14
V gene: TRBV6-1
J gene: TRBJ2-3

CDR3 protein: CAWSPTGFGTFYGYTF
CDR3 DNA: TGTGCCTGGAGTCCTACGGGCTTTGGGACCTTCTATGGCTACACCTTC
clone size: .
D gene: .
CDR3 length: 16
V gene: TRBV30
J gene: TRBJ1-2

CDR3 protein: CASSPLTGTGGIDEQYF
CDR3 DNA: TGTGCCAGCAGTCCTCTAACCGGGACAGGGGGCATAGACGAGCAGTACTTC
clone size: .
D gene: TRBD1
CDR3 length: 17
V gene: TRBV27
J gene: TRBJ2-7

CDR3 protein: CASRRLAGYNEQFF
CDR3 DNA: TGTGCCAGCAGGAGACTAGCGGGCTACAATGAGCAGTTCTTC
clone size: .
D gene: TRBD2
CDR3 length: 14
V gene: TRBV5-6
J gene: TRBJ2-1

CDR3 protein: CASSSGWGTGGDTQYF
CDR3 DNA: TGTGCCAGCAGCTCTGGGTGGGGGACAGGGGGAGATACGCAGTATTTT
clone size: .
D gene: TRBD1
CDR3 length: 16
V gene: TRBV5-6
J gene: TRBJ2-3

CDR3 protein: CASSPPGRESGELFF
CDR3 DNA: TGTGCCAGTAGTCCGCCGGGGCGGGAAAGCGGGGAGCTGTTTTTT
clone size: .
D gene: .
CDR3 length: 15
V gene: TRBV19
J gene: TRBJ2-2

CDR3 protein: CASSLKGRYSTNEKLFF
CDR3 DNA: TGCGCCAGCAGCTTGAAGGGACGGTATTCAACTAATGAAAAACTGTTTTTT
clone size: once
D gene: .
CDR3 length: 17
V gene: TRBV5-1
J gene: TRBJ1-4

CDR3 protein: CASSLVGPSSYNEQFF
CDR3 DNA: TGTGCCAGCAGCTTGGTTGGGCCGAGCTCCTACAATGAGCAGTTCTTC
clone size: .
D gene: .
CDR3 length: 16
V gene: TRBV5-6
J gene: TRBJ2-1

CDR3 protein: CASSYSEGGYEQYF
CDR3 DNA: TGTGCCAGCAGTTACTCGGAGGGGGGGTACGAGCAGTACTTC
clone size: .
D gene: .
CDR3 length: 14
V gene: TRBV6-5
J gene: TRBJ2-7

CDR3 protein: CAWSGTFGSYEQYF
CDR3 DNA: TGTGCCTGGAGCGGGACCTTCGGTAGCTACGAGCAGTACTTC
clone size: .
D gene: .
CDR3 length: 14
V gene: TRBV30
J gene: TRBJ2-7

CDR3 protein: CASSPRDRGRFRHNEQFF
CDR3 DNA: TGTGCCAGCAGCCCCCGGGACAGGGGGCGATTCCGCCACAATGAGCAGTTCTTC
clone size: .
D gene: TRBD1
CDR3 length: 18
V gene: TRBV7-3
J gene: TRBJ2-1

CDR3 protein: CASSSELAGGETQYF
CDR3 DNA: TGTGCCAGCAGCTCAGAGCTAGCGGGAGGCGAGACCCAGTACTTC
clone size: .
D gene: TRBD2
CDR3 length: 15
V gene: TRBV7-8
J gene: TRBJ2-5

CDR3 protein: CASSPWTGASTDTQYF
CDR3 DNA: TGTGCCAGCAGCCCCTGGACAGGGGCAAGCACAGATACGCAGTATTTT
clone size: .
D gene: TRBD1
CDR3 length: 16
V gene: TRBV7-2
J gene: TRBJ2-3

CDR3 protein: CASRGAATNEKLFF
CDR3 DNA: TGTGCCAGTAGGGGTGCTGCAACTAATGAAAAACTGTTTTTT
clone size: .
D gene: .
CDR3 length: 14
V gene: TRBV19
J gene: TRBJ1-4

CDR3 protein: CASNLQGNTEAFF
CDR3 DNA: TGCGCCAGCAACTTACAGGGAAACACTGAAGCTTTCTTT
clone size: few
D gene: .
CDR3 length: 13
V gene: TRBV5-1
J gene: TRBJ1-1

CDR3 protein: CASSSPGTGSYEQYF
CDR3 DNA: TGTGCCAGCAGCTCCCCCGGGACAGGGAGTTACGAGCAGTACTTC
clone size: once
D gene: TRBD1
CDR3 length: 15
V gene: TRBV11-2
J gene: TRBJ2-7

CDR3 protein: CASSAGHPQETQYF
CDR3 DNA: TGTGCCAGCAGCGCCGGACATCCCCAAGAGACCCAGTACTTC
clone size: .
D gene: .
CDR3 length: 14
V gene: TRBV11-1
J gene: TRBJ2-5

CDR3 protein: CASSLVTLGTDTQYF
CDR3 DNA: TGTGCCAGCAGCTTAGTCACGCTGGGCACAGATACGCAGTATTTT
clone size: .
D gene: .
CDR3 length: 15
V gene: TRBV7-8
J gene: TRBJ2-3

CDR3 protein: CASSLGSVNEKLFF
CDR3 DNA: TGTGCCAGCAGCCTGGGCTCTGTTAATGAAAAACTGTTTTTT
clone size: .
D gene: .
CDR3 length: 14
V gene: TRBV7-6
J gene: TRBJ1-4

CDR3 protein: CASSLLGREEETQYF
CDR3 DNA: TGTGCCAGCAGTTTATTGGGCAGGGAGGAAGAGACCCAGTACTTC
clone size: .
D gene: .
CDR3 length: 15
V gene: TRBV28
J gene: TRBJ2-5

CDR3 protein: CASSVGTSGLQETQYF
CDR3 DNA: TGTGCCAGCAGCGTAGGGACTAGCGGGTTACAAGAGACCCAGTACTTC
clone size: .
D gene: TRBD2
CDR3 length: 16
V gene: TRBV9
J gene: TRBJ2-5

CDR3 protein: CASSPTPSETQYF
CDR3 DNA: TGCGCCAGCAGCCCCACCCCGTCGGAGACCCAGTACTTC
clone size: .
D gene: .
CDR3 length: 13
V gene: TRBV5-1
J gene: TRBJ2-5

CDR3 protein: CASSHDRGRGYEQYF
CDR3 DNA: TGTGCCAGCAGCCATGACAGGGGGCGCGGCTACGAGCAGTACTTC
clone size: .
D gene: TRBD1
CDR3 length: 15
V gene: TRBV11-2
J gene: TRBJ2-7